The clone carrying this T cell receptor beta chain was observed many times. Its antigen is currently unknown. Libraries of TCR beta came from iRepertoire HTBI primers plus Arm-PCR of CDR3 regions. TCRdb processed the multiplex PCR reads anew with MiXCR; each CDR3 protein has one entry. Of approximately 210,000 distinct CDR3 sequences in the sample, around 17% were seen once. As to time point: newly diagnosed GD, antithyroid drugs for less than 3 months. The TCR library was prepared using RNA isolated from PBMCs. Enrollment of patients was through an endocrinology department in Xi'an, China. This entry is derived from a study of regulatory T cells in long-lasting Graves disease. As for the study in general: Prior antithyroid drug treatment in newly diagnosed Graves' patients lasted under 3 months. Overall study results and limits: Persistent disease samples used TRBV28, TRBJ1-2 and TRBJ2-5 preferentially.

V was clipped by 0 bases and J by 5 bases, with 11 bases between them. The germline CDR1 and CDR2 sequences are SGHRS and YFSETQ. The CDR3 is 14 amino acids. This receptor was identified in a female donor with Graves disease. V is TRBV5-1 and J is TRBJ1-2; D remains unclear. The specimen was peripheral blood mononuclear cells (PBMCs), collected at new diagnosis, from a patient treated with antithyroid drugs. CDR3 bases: TGCGCCAGCAGCTTGGACTTTGGGCAGTATGGCTACACCTTC. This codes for CASSLDFGQYGYTF.